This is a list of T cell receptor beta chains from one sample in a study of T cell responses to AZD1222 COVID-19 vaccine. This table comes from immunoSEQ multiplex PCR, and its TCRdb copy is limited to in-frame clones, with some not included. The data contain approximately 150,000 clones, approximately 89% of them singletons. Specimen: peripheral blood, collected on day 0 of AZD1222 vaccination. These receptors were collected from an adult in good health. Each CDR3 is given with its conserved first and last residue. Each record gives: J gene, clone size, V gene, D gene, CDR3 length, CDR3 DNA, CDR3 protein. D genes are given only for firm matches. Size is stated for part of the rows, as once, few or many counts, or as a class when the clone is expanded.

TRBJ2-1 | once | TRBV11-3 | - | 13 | TGTGCCAGCAGCTTAGATGGGCTGACTGAGCAGTTCTTC | CASSLDGLTEQFF
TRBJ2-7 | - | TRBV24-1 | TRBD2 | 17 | TGTGCCACCAGTGATCCCCGGGAGGGCCCACCCACCTACGAGCAGTACTTC | CATSDPREGPPTYEQYF
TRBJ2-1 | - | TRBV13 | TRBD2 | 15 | TGTGCCAGCAGCTTGGCGGGAGCCGGATACAATGAGCAGTTCTTC | CASSLAGAGYNEQFF
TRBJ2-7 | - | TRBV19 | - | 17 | TGTGCCAGTAGTCCAGCACCAACCGGGACGGGCTCCTACGAGCAGTACTTC | CASSPAPTGTGSYEQYF
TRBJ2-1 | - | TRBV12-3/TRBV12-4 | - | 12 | TGTGCCAGCAGCCCCCCCTACAATGAGCAGTTCTTC | CASSPPYNEQFF
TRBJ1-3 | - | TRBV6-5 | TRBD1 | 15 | TGTGCCAGCAGGACAGGGGCTAGGTCCGGAAACACCATATATTTT | CASRTGARSGNTIYF
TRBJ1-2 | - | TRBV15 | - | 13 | TGTGCCACCAGCAGAGACACAAACTATGGCTACACCTTC | CATSRDTNYGYTF
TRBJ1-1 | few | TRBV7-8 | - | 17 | TGTGCCAGCAGCTTAGCCTCCACAGGGACCATGAACACTGAAGCTTTCTTT | CASSLASTGTMNTEAFF
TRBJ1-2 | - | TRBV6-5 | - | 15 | TGTGCCAGCAGTTACTCTGGGGTGGGGTTTGATGGCTACACCTTC | CASSYSGVGFDGYTF
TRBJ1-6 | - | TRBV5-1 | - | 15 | TGCGCCAGCAGCTTCATAGGGGATGTTGATTCACCCCTCCACTTT | CASSFIGDVDSPLHF